These 27 T cell receptor beta chains originate from one sample sequenced in a study of CD8 T cell repertoires and HIV-1 epitope variants. Produced via immunoSEQ multiplex PCR; TCRdb's table is partial and in-frame only. In the table there are 95,000 or so clones, roughly 80% of which are singletons. The sample consisted of uncultured baseline CD8+ T cells from peripheral blood mononuclear cells (PBMCs). The source is a male donor with HIV.

The chain is built from TRBV29-1 and TRBJ2-7, with D unclear. The V gene lost 0 bases and the J gene lost 4 bases, with 10 bases spanning the gap. The CDR3 runs 13 residues. The germline V gene encodes CDR1 SQVTM and CDR2 ANQGSEA. CDR3 in DNA: TGCAGCGTTGAAGAAGTTCAGTCATACGAGCAGTACTTC. Amino acids: CSVEEVQSYEQYF.

This sequence joins TRBV7-9 and TRBJ2-1; D is unclear. Trimming stripped 5 bases from V and 8 bases from J, with 19 bases between. This CDR3 has 15 residues. CDR1 and CDR2 (germline): SEHNR, FQNEAQ (reference sequence). CDR3 residues: CASSPPVGSIDEQFF. The CDR3 DNA is TGTGCCAGCAGCCCTCCAGTGGGTAGCATCGATGAGCAGTTCTTC.

The chain employs TRBV5-1 and TRBJ2-1, with TRBD2 identical over 12 bases. J was trimmed by 8 bases and V by 1 base; bases with no gene match: 7. The germline V gene has CDR1 SGHRS and CDR2 YFSETQ. CDR3 size: 16 residues. CDR3 DNA: TGCGCCAGCAGCTTGATTGGGACTAGCGGGTTTGATGAGCAGTTCTTC. Translated: CASSLIGTSGFDEQFF.

This sequence joins TRBV28 and TRBJ1-5; the D gene is possibly TRBD1 (5 bases). V shed 6 bases and J shed 3 bases, with 12 bases lying between them. Germline CDR1 and CDR2: MDHEN and SYDVKM. The CDR3 is made up of 14 amino acids. The CDR3 loop reads CASSSGLDNQPQHF. Written as DNA, the CDR3 is TGTGCCAGCAGCTCGGGACTGGACAATCAGCCCCAGCATTTT.

J is TRBJ2-3 and V is TRBV13, with D maybe TRBD2 (6 bases). CDR1 PRHDT and CDR2 FYEKMQ come from the germline V gene (reference sequence). This CDR3 region has 15 residues. The V and J ends lost 5 bases and 2 bases respectively, with 14 bases between them. CDR3 amino acids: CASSLSGSPTDTQYF. As DNA, the CDR3 is TGTGCCAGCAGCCTTAGCGGTTCTCCCACAGATACGCAGTATTTT.

This chain uses TRBV11-2 with TRBJ2-7, with 10 nucleotides matching TRBD1. CDR3 length equals 15 residues. With V trimmed by 4 bases and J by 4 bases, 7 bases remained unmatched. Germline values: CDR1 SGHAT, CDR2 FQNNGV. The DNA for the CDR3 is TGTGCCAGCAGCTCAACCTGGGACAGGGGATACGAGCAGTACTTC. Amino acid sequence: CASSSTWDRGYEQYF.

The rearrangement joins TRBV5-4 to TRBJ2-5, with TRBD1 identical over 7 bases. The CDR3 totals 15 residues. Trimming removed 1 base from V and 2 bases from J; junction bases left unmatched: 5. Per germline, CDR1 SGHNT and CDR2 YYREEE (reference sequence). The CDR3: CASSLPQGTQETQYF. CDR3 nucleotide sequence: TGTGCCAGCAGCTTGCCACAGGGGACACAAGAGACCCAGTACTTC.

The chain uses TRBV10-2 and TRBJ2-5; TRBD2 matches 11 bases. This CDR3 region has 14 residues. The junction had 2 bases not matched to a gene; V was cut back by 3 bases and J by 5 bases. Germline CDR1 and CDR2: WSHSY and SAAADI. DNA for the CDR3: TGCGCCAGCAGTGATATAGCGGGAGGGGAGACCCAGTACTTC. It yields the protein CASSDIAGGETQYF.

This clone has only one observation. The genes are TRBV5-4 and TRBJ2-7; the match to TRBD2 covers 8 bases. The CDR3 has 15 amino acids. V lost 1 base to trimming and J lost 6 bases; unmatched junction nucleotides: 9. Germline loops: CDR1 SGHNT, CDR2 YYREEE (reference sequence). CDR3 sequence: CASSLISQSGGEQYF. The CDR3 DNA reads TGTGCCAGCAGCTTGATAAGTCAGAGCGGGGGCGAGCAGTACTTC.

This clone was picked up a small number of times. V is TRBV6-5 and J is TRBJ2-7; perhaps TRBD2 as D (6 bases). The germline V gene has CDR1 MNHEY and CDR2 SVGAGI. The CDR3 runs to 15 residues. V was cut by 2 bases and J by 0 bases, with 11 bases left in between. The DNA of the CDR3 is TGTGCCAGCAGTTACGGGGGACTCAGCTCCTACGAGCAGTACTTC. It yields the protein CASSYGGLSSYEQYF.

This chain connects TRBV4-2 to TRBJ2-3; 9 bases line up with TRBD2. Germline V lookup: CDR1 LGHNA, CDR2 YNFKEQ. CDR3 size: 15 residues. V shed 6 bases and J 1 base; nucleotides not matched to a gene: 5. The CDR3 reads CASSPRLAGTDTQYF. CDR3 in DNA: TGTGCCAGCAGTCCTCGACTAGCGGGCACAGATACGCAGTATTTT.

J is TRBJ2-7 and V is TRBV29-1; 8 positions match TRBD1. After removal of 4 bases from V and 2 bases from J, the junction contained 4 bases not matched to a gene. Germline V lookup: CDR1 SQVTM, CDR2 ANQGSEA. The CDR3 extends over 13 amino acids. DNA for the CDR3: TGCAGCGTTGTTGGGACAGGTGCCTACGAGCAGTACTTC. The encoded protein is CSVVGTGAYEQYF.

This rearrangement joins TRBV5-1 to TRBJ2-7; either TRBD1 or TRBD2 may supply D (5 bases each). The CDR3 spans 14 residues. CDR1 SGHRS and CDR2 YFSETQ come from the germline V gene. V lost 1 base and J lost 4, with 12 bases in between. The CDR3 region is CASSLNQGRYEQYF. The CDR3 bases are TGCGCCAGCAGCTTGAATCAGGGACGGTACGAGCAGTACTTC.

The V call is TRBV6-5, the J call TRBJ1-2; TRBD1 matches 8 bases. CDR3 length: 16 residues. J gave up 4 bases and V 2 bases, and 9 bases lay outside the gene matches. Germline V gene sequence: CDR1 MNHEY, CDR2 SVGAGI. CDR3 coding DNA: TGTGCCAGCAGTTACAGCCCGACAGGGGTAGGCTATGGCTACACCTTC. Translation gives CASSYSPTGVGYGYTF.

The rearrangement links TRBV18 to TRBJ2-7; D remains ambiguous. V shed 4 bases and J shed 6 bases, with 13 bases lying between them. Germline CDR1 is KGHSH and CDR2 is LQKENI. This CDR3 is 13 amino acids long. CDR3 sequence reads: CASSLSMGSEQYF. CDR3 nucleotides: TGTGCCAGCTCACTATCCATGGGTAGCGAGCAGTACTTC.

The rearrangement links TRBV29-1 to TRBJ2-1; D perhaps matches TRBD1 (5 bases). The CDR3 has 11 amino acids. V lost 5 bases, J lost 10 bases, and 12 bases lay in between. Germline CDR1 is SQVTM and CDR2 is ANQGSEA. CDR3 sequence reads: CSVPGYGEQFF. CDR3 bases: TGCAGCGTTCCAGGGTACGGCGAGCAGTTCTTC.

The chain couples TRBV10-2 to TRBJ2-7, with TRBD2 identical over 8 bases. V lost 7 bases and J lost 3; bases outside the gene matches: 8. The CDR3 is 14 amino acids. Germline V gene lookup returns CDR1 WSHSY and CDR2 SAAADI. CDR3 residues: CASTPAGVGYEQYF. As DNA, the CDR3 is TGCGCCAGCACCCCAGCGGGAGTGGGCTACGAGCAGTACTTC.

The count of this clone is one. The chain couples TRBV5-4 to TRBJ2-5, with TRBD2 matching over 9 bases. The CDR3 is 14 amino acids. With V trimmed by 3 bases and J by 5 bases, 5 bases remained unmatched. Germline V gives CDR1 SGHNT, CDR2 YYREEE (reference sequence). CDR3 residues: CASSSAGGGETQYF. In nucleotides, the CDR3 is TGTGCCAGCAGCTCAGCGGGAGGCGGGGAGACCCAGTACTTC.

This clone occurred a few times. V and J are TRBV7-2 and TRBJ1-6, with D perhaps matching TRBD1 (6 bases). The CDR3 covers 15 residues. Trimming shortened V by 5 bases and J by 8 bases, and 16 bases separated the two germline ends. Looked up from germline, CDR1 is SGHTA and CDR2 is FQGNSA. CDR3 in DNA: TGTGCCAGCAGCACACACAGGGTTCCGGATTCACCCCTCCACTTT. Translation gives CASSTHRVPDSPLHF.

The chain combines TRBV6-1 with TRBJ1-2; TRBD1 might be the D (6 bases). Germline V gives CDR1 MNHNS, CDR2 SASEGT. V shed 4 bases and J shed 0 bases, with 12 bases lying between them. The CDR3 consists of 15 residues. For the CDR3, the DNA is TGTGCCAGCAGTGCCACCGGGACATCTAACTATGGCTACACCTTC. Its translation: CASSATGTSNYGYTF.

This clone was seen once. This sequence joins TRBV30 and TRBJ2-7; D possibly corresponds to TRBD2 (5 bases). V was trimmed by 1 base and J by 7 bases, leaving 14 bases between them. CDR3 length: 13 residues. Germline CDR1 is GTSNPN and CDR2 is SVGIG (reference sequence). The CDR3 coding sequence is TGTGCCTGGAGTGGAGGGCCGCTAAGGGAGCAGTACTTC. As protein: CAWSGGPLREQYF.

This chain joins TRBV5-6 and TRBJ2-7; D is unclear. The V and J ends lost 0 bases and 2 bases respectively, with 6 bases between them. Germline V gene sequence: CDR1 SGHDT, CDR2 YYEEEE. CDR3 size: 13 residues. CDR3 sequence reads: CASSLAVAYEQYF. CDR3 nucleotides: TGTGCCAGCAGCTTGGCAGTAGCCTACGAGCAGTACTTC.

V usage is TRBV19 and J usage is TRBJ1-2; 7 bases align to TRBD1. After removal of 4 bases from V and 4 bases from J, the junction contained 9 bases not matched to a gene. The CDR3 runs 15 residues. Looked up from germline, CDR1 is LNHDA and CDR2 is SQIVND (reference sequence). CDR3 coding DNA: TGTGCCAGTAGTAAACCGGGGACAGAAGGCTATGGCTACACCTTC. Protein product: CASSKPGTEGYGYTF.

V is TRBV28 and J is TRBJ2-7; D might be TRBD1 (6 bases). This CDR3 region has 14 residues. Germline V gene lookup returns CDR1 MDHEN and CDR2 SYDVKM. Trimming took off 8 bases at V and 1 base at J, with 15 bases between the two ends. CDR3 amino acids: CASWPGHRSYEQYF. CDR3 DNA sequence: TGTGCCAGCTGGCCGGGACACCGATCCTACGAGCAGTACTTC.

In this sample, this clone turned up once. The chain combines TRBV4-2 with TRBJ2-3, with 13 bases lining up with TRBD2. The CDR3 totals 17 residues. Germline-derived CDR1 and CDR2 are LGHNA and YNFKEQ. Trimming at V came to 4 bases and at J to 6 bases, leaving 10 bases not matched to a gene. CDR3 amino acids: CASSLLSGTSGVDTQYF. The DNA of the CDR3 is TGTGCCAGCAGCCTCCTTAGCGGGACTAGCGGGGTGGATACGCAGTATTTT.

The V and J genes are TRBV5-1 and TRBJ2-5; no firm D call. The germline V gene has CDR1 SGHRS and CDR2 YFSETQ. V gave up 0 bases and J gave up 1 base, with 7 bases separating them. This CDR3 spans 14 amino acids. The CDR3 sequence is CASSLVEFQETQYF. In nucleotides, the CDR3 is TGCGCCAGCAGCTTGGTAGAGTTCCAAGAGACCCAGTACTTC.

This clone has only one observation. The rearrangement uses TRBV7-8 and TRBJ2-1, with D hard to call. Trimming stripped 5 bases from V and 1 base from J, with 12 bases between. The CDR3 sequence is 15 residues long. CDR1 and CDR2 from the germline V gene are SGHVS and FQNEAQ. CDR3 nucleotide sequence: TGTGCCAGCAGCCAAGAGGAAGGGTCCTACAATGAGCAGTTCTTC. Protein: CASSQEEGSYNEQFF.